Listed here are 27 T cell receptor beta chains from one sample, sequenced in a study of blood T cells in healthy people across ages. Then a second PCR, running about 7 to 11 cycles, was carried out with a sample-barcoded 5' primer and a J-beta primer mix. TCRdb reprocessed the 5' RACE reads with MiXCR, giving one entry per CDR3 protein. The sample has around 790,000 distinct CDR3 sequences, under 55% seen once. Sequencing was done on a sample of blood. Receptors were obtained from a man between 60 and 75 years old in good health.

The gene calls are TRBV5-6 and TRBJ2-7, with D perhaps matching TRBD2 (7 bases). This CDR3 is 15 amino acids long. V was trimmed by 7 bases and J by 2 bases, leaving 19 bases between them. The V gene's germline CDR1 is SGHDT and CDR2 YYEEEE. The CDR3 DNA reads as TGTGCCAGCGCTTATGGGGGGGGCGACCCCTACGAGCAGTACTTC. This codes for CASAYGGGDPYEQYF.

This clonotype was detected once. A much larger clone sits a single nucleotide away, making a read error possible. The V and J genes are TRBV5-6 and TRBJ2-1; D uncertain. Germline V gene lookup returns CDR1 SGHDT and CDR2 YYEEEE. The CDR3 extends over 11 amino acids. Trimming took 1 base from V and 7 from J, leaving 3 bases between them. CDR3 loop: CASSLWNEQFF. The DNA of the CDR3 is TGTGCCAGCAGCTTGTGGAATGAGCAGTTCTTC.

CDR3 DNA: TGTGCCACCTCCGAACAGGGTTGGGACATTCAGTACTTC. The encoded protein is CATSEQGWDIQYF. The chain uses TRBV28 and TRBJ2-4, with D tentatively TRBD1 (6 bases). CDR1 and CDR2 (germline): MDHEN, SYDVKM. Deletions cut 10 bases from V and 8 bases from J, with 18 bases between. The CDR3 is made up of 13 amino acids.

Here the CDR3 reads CASSYRGSNYGYTF. In DNA form, the CDR3 reads TGTGCCAGCAGTTACCGGGGTTCTAACTATGGCTACACCTTC. The chain has TRBV2 and TRBJ1-2; no reliable D call. This CDR3 has 14 residues. Germline assignment: CDR1 SNHLY and CDR2 FYNNEI. V shed 5 bases and J shed 0 bases, with 10 bases lying between them.

The rearrangement joins TRBV2 to TRBJ1-6; no reliable D call. This CDR3 has 14 amino acids. V was cut by 7 bases and J by 0 bases, with 7 bases left in between. Per the germline V gene, CDR1 is SNHLY and CDR2 is FYNNEI. The CDR3 here is CASTVSSYNSPLHF. CDR3 DNA: TGTGCCAGCACGGTCAGCTCCTATAATTCACCCCTCCACTTT.

The chain links TRBV20-1 to TRBJ2-6; 8 bases match TRBD1. CDR3 length: 17 residues. V lost 3 bases, J lost 2 bases, and 9 bases stayed unmatched. CDR1 and CDR2 (germline): DFQATT, SNEGSKA (reference sequence). The CDR3: CSASGGQGTPGANVLTF. The CDR3 nucleotides read TGCAGTGCTAGTGGTGGACAGGGAACCCCTGGGGCCAACGTCCTGACTTTC.

The V gene is TRBV5-5, the J gene TRBJ2-5, with D perhaps matching TRBD1 (5 bases). This CDR3 is 16 amino acids long. In germline, CDR1 is SGHKS, CDR2 YYEKEE (reference sequence). V was pared by 0 bases and J by 1 base, with 13 bases between. The CDR3 DNA is TGTGCCAGCAGCTTGGAGTCTTGGCAGGGCCAAGAGACCCAGTACTTC. This gives the protein CASSLESWQGQETQYF.

The chain uses TRBV7-2 and TRBJ2-3; D not certain. V was trimmed by 5 bases and J by 3 bases, leaving 12 bases between them. CDR3 length: 14 residues. CDR1 and CDR2 from the germline V gene are SGHTA and FQGNSA. CDR3 bases: TGTGCCAGCAGCGGACGGTCTGGGACAGATACGCAGTATTTT. Residues: CASSGRSGTDTQYF.

With respect to this clonotype: Possible read error: a much larger clone is one base away. V is TRBV6-6 and J is TRBJ2-6; possibly TRBD1 for D (5 bases). The CDR3 contains 16 residues. Germline loops: CDR1 MNHNY, CDR2 SVGAGI (reference sequence). CDR3 DNA: TGTGCCAGCAGCGGCAGCCTCCTCTCTGGGGCCAGCGTCCTGACTTTC. This translates into CASSGSLLSGASVLTF.

Points on this clonotype: A read error may explain this, as a much larger clone is one base away. V and J are TRBV4-3 and TRBJ2-5, with a tentative D call TRBD2 (6 bases). Germline lookup yields CDR1 LGHNA and CDR2 YSLEER. The CDR3 consists of 13 residues. V was shortened by 2 bases and J by 5 bases, with 9 bases between the two germline ends. This chain's CDR3 is CASSQRLGETQYF. CDR3 nucleotides: TGCGCCAGCAGCCAACGACTAGGGGAGACCCAGTACTTC.

This rearrangement joins TRBV7-2 to TRBJ2-5; D remains unclear. Germline V lookup: CDR1 SGHTA, CDR2 FQGNSA. V gave up 2 bases and J gave up 0 bases, with 10 bases separating them. CDR3 length equals 15 residues. CDR3 protein: CASSLTERYQETQYF. In DNA form, the CDR3 reads TGTGCCAGCAGCTTAACAGAGAGGTACCAAGAGACCCAGTACTTC.

The chain joins TRBV5-5 to TRBJ1-1; D possibly corresponds to TRBD1 (5 bases). V gave up 1 base and J gave up 2 bases, with 12 bases separating them. Germline values: CDR1 SGHKS, CDR2 YYEKEE (reference sequence). The CDR3 sequence is 15 residues long. The CDR3, as DNA: TGTGCCAGCAGCTTGAGGGGTGCCAGTAACACTGAAGCTTTCTTT. It yields the protein CASSLRGASNTEAFF.

This clonotype turned up a few times. The genes are TRBV29-1 and TRBJ1-1, with a tentative D call TRBD1 (6 bases). The V gene's germline CDR1 is SQVTM and CDR2 ANQGSEA. CDR3 length equals 14 residues. Trimming cost V 8 bases and J 1 base, with 17 bases left between them. This CDR3 reads CSSRGAGPNTEAFF. The CDR3 nucleotides are TGCAGCTCCCGGGGGGCAGGTCCGAACACTGAAGCTTTCTTT. Filled out from reference TRBV29-1 and TRBJ1-1, the complete variable domain reads SAVISQKPSRDICQRGTSLTIQCQVDSQVTMMFWYRQQPGQSLTLIATANQGSEATYESGFVIDKFPISRPNLTFSTLTVSNMSPEDSSIYLCSSRGAGPNTEAFFGQGTRLTVV.

This clonotype has more than one count but fewer than ten. The V gene is TRBV6-5, the J gene TRBJ2-1; 8 positions match TRBD1. The germline V gene has CDR1 MNHEY and CDR2 SVGAGI. V lost 6 bases and J lost 2; bases outside the gene matches: 3. The CDR3 extends over 14 amino acids. The CDR3 loop is CASSQDRAYNEQFF. The CDR3 nucleotides are TGTGCCAGCAGCCAGGACAGGGCCTACAATGAGCAGTTCTTC.

This clonotype occurred many times. The CDR3 sequence: CSARGPGLAGVNEQFF. DNA for the CDR3: TGCAGTGCTAGAGGGCCGGGACTAGCGGGGGTCAATGAGCAGTTCTTC. The chain joins TRBV20-1 to TRBJ2-1; 14 nucleotides agree with TRBD2. V dropped 1 base and J dropped 6; count of bases not matched to a gene: 5. This CDR3 spans 16 amino acids. Germline lookup yields CDR1 DFQATT and CDR2 SNEGSKA (reference sequence).

The gene calls are TRBV29-1 and TRBJ1-2, with TRBD1 identical over 8 bases. Germline lookup yields CDR1 SQVTM and CDR2 ANQGSEA. The trim removed 0 bases at V and 6 bases at J, leaving 3 bases unmatched. The CDR3 totals 13 residues. DNA for the CDR3: TGCAGCGTTGAAGACGACAGGGGAAATGGCTACACCTTC. Its translation is CSVEDDRGNGYTF.

A note on this clonotype: Just one base apart from a much larger clone, this may be a read error. V is TRBV6-2 or TRBV6-3 and J is TRBJ2-7; D unclear. Germline values: CDR1 MNHEY, CDR2 SVGEGT. CDR3 size: 15 residues. The CDR3 loop is CASSYSIGDLYGQYF. CDR3 in DNA: TGTGCCAGCAGTTACTCGATTGGAGACCTCTACGGGCAGTACTTC.

The chain combines TRBV5-6 with TRBJ2-1, with D possibly matching TRBD2 (7 bases). The germline V gene has CDR1 SGHDT and CDR2 YYEEEE. V was clipped by 0 bases and J by 5 bases, with 15 bases between them. This CDR3 region has 16 residues. CDR3 protein: CASSLVFSGGHNEQFF. CDR3 nucleotide sequence: TGTGCCAGCAGCTTGGTTTTCTCGGGGGGCCACAATGAGCAGTTCTTC. The full variable domain, rest sourced from reference TRBV5-6 and TRBJ2-1, is DAGVTQSPTHLIKTRGQQVTLRCSPKSGHDTVSWYQQALGQGPQFIFQYYEEEERQRGNFPDRFSGHQFPNYSSELNVNALLLGDSALYLCASSLVFSGGHNEQFFGPGTRLTVL.

V usage is TRBV6-5 and J usage is TRBJ1-1; D ambiguous. In germline, CDR1 is MNHEY, CDR2 SVGAGI. This CDR3 is built from 15 residues. Trimming left V 0 bases short and J 5 bases short, with 13 bases between. This chain's CDR3 is CASSYSTSGWTEAFF. CDR3 sequence (DNA): TGTGCCAGCAGTTACTCGACATCCGGATGGACTGAAGCTTTCTTT.

The rearrangement joins TRBV10-3 to TRBJ2-7; D is unclear. Germline CDR1 and CDR2: ENHRY and SYGVKD. The ends were cut back, 4 bases at V and 3 bases at J, with 7 bases in the middle. The CDR3 is made up of 12 amino acids. The CDR3 coding sequence is TGTGCCATCAGTGGCAGCTACTACGAGCAGTACTTC. It translates to CAISGSYYEQYF.

This clonotype was counted a few times. The rearrangement uses TRBV7-2 and TRBJ2-3; D unresolved. V lost 1 base to trimming and J lost 0 bases, with 8 bases between them. The CDR3 runs 15 residues. Germline CDR1 reads SGHTA; CDR2 reads FQGNSA. CDR3 region: CASSLVALSTDTQYF. The CDR3 DNA is TGTGCCAGCAGCTTAGTAGCCCTAAGCACAGATACGCAGTATTTT.

This clonotype was picked up a small number of times. The chain links TRBV9 to TRBJ2-7; no reliable D call. V lost 0 bases and J 2 bases, leaving 9 bases between the germline ends. This CDR3 is 14 amino acids long. In germline, CDR1 is SGDLS, CDR2 YYNGEE. The CDR3 nucleotides read TGTGCCAGCAGCGTAGGAACACTAACCTACGAGCAGTACTTC. It specifies CASSVGTLTYEQYF.

The chain couples TRBV2 to TRBJ2-6; D may be TRBD1 or TRBD2 (5 bases each). The CDR3 covers 16 residues. Germline V CDR1 and CDR2: SNHLY, FYNNEI. V was clipped by 5 bases and J by 2 bases, with 13 bases between them. The CDR3 nucleotides read TGTGCCAGCAGTCCCCGAGGGGACCCTGGGGCCAACGTCCTGACTTTC. Protein: CASSPRGDPGANVLTF.

The gene calls are TRBV4-3 and TRBJ1-4; 10 bases are shared with TRBD1. Trimming removed 3 bases from V and 8 bases from J; junction bases left unmatched: 6. Germline CDR1 LGHNA, CDR2 YSLEER. The CDR3 totals 15 residues. Written as DNA, the CDR3 is TGCGCCAGCAGCCAGGGGACAGGGGCTCCGGAAAAACTGTTTTTT. Translation gives CASSQGTGAPEKLFF.

This clonotype was seen ten or more times. The chain links TRBV25-1 to TRBJ2-7; the D is unclear. The germline CDR1 and CDR2 sequences are MGHDK and SYGVNS. The CDR3 runs to 11 residues. Trimming removed 5 bases from V and 5 bases from J, with 7 bases in between. The CDR3 region has the DNA TGTGCCAGCAGTCGTCAGAACGAGCAGTACTTC. Encoded protein: CASSRQNEQYF.

The J gene is TRBJ2-1, the V gene TRBV3-1, with unresolved D. The V gene lost 3 bases and the J gene lost 12 bases, with 12 bases spanning the gap. The CDR3 is 12 amino acids. CDR1 is LGHDT, CDR2 YNNKEL, per germline (reference sequence). This chain's CDR3 is CASSHRDRTQFF. The CDR3 DNA is TGTGCCAGCAGCCACCGAGATCGCACGCAGTTCTTC.

The V call is TRBV30, the J call TRBJ2-7; D unclear. Germline V gene lookup returns CDR1 GTSNPN and CDR2 SVGIG (reference sequence). The V end was cut by 3 bases, the J end by 4 bases, with 10 bases between. The CDR3 spans 12 residues. The CDR3 loop reads CAWSPLGYEQYF. In DNA form, the CDR3 reads TGTGCCTGGAGCCCTCTGGGGTACGAGCAGTACTTC.